This T cell receptor beta chain was sequenced during a study of regulatory and conventional T cells in RAG deficiency. Genomic DNA came from blood conventional CD4+ T cells gated CD25-low CD127-high. Produced via immunoSEQ multiplex PCR; TCRdb's table is partial and in-frame only. The data contain around 30,000 clones, 90% to 95% of them singletons. Trimming took off 7 bases at V and 0 bases at J, with 15 bases between the two ends. This CDR3 is 15 amino acids long. Germline V gene lookup returns CDR1 SGHNT and CDR2 YYREEE (reference sequence). These data were also reused for a study on regulatory T cells. That paper notes: Amplification used 52 TRBV primers and 13 TRBJ primers.

The chain carries TRBV5-4 and TRBJ2-3, with a possible D match to TRBD2 (7 bases). Material for sequencing was CD25- CD4+ T cells sorted from blood. The clonotype was recovered from a human donor in good health. This CDR3 reads CASGGAGTSTDTQYF. DNA for the CDR3: TGTGCCAGCGGGGGGGCGGGGACAAGCACAGATACGCAGTATTTT. Full variable domain (outside the CDR3, taken from reference TRBV5-4 and TRBJ2-3): ETGVTQSPTHLIKTRGQQVTLRCSSQSGHNTVSWYQQALGQGPQFIFQYYREEENGRGNFPPRFSGLQFPNYSSELNVNALELDDSALYLCASGGAGTSTDTQYFGPGTRLTVL.